This TCR beta chain was recorded in a study of identical twins. General study points: Within beta out-of-frame sequences, the excess sharing observed between twins was weaker.

TCRdb reanalysed the 5' RACE reads using MiXCR and keeps one entry per CDR3 protein. The sample yields 600,000 to 700,000 distinct CDR3 sequences, about 20% seen once. This clonotype was detected a few times. The target antigen is unknown. The J segment lost 6 bases and the V segment lost 6 bases, leaving 11 bases of the junction unmatched. The CDR3 runs 15 residues. CDR1 DFQATT and CDR2 SNEGSKA come from the germline V gene (reference sequence). The same data also contributed to another study, on T cells expressing NK-cell markers. Per that study: In sorted CD3+CD56+NKG2C+, CD3+CD56+NKG2C- and CD3+CD56-NKG2C+ T cells, TCR beta repertoires were obtained. The authors sequenced eight donors, of whom seven were HCMV-seropositive and one was seronegative.

The receptor was isolated from a woman aged 18-29 years in good health. This sequence joins TRBV20-1 and TRBJ2-3, with 11 bases that match TRBD2. Sequencing input: PBMCs. Written as DNA, the CDR3 is TGCAGTGCCCGAGGGGTACTAGCGGGGGCCGATACGCAGTATTTT. Protein: CSARGVLAGADTQYF.